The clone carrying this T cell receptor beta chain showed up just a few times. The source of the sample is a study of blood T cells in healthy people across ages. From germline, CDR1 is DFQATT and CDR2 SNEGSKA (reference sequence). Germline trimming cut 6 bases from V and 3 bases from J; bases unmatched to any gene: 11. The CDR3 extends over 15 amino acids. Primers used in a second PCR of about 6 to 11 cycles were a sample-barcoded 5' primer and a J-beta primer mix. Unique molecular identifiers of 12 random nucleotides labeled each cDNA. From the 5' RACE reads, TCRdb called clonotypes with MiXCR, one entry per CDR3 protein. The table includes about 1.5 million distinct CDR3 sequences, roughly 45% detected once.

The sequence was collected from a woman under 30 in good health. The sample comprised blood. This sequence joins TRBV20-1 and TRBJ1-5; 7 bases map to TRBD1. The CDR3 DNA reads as TGCAGTGCGCACGACAGGGATCCGTTCAATCAGCCCCAGCATTTT. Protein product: CSAHDRDPFNQPQHF.